This T cell receptor (beta chain) was obtained from a study of T cell responses to AZD1222 COVID-19 vaccine. Study-wide points: Recipients of two AZD1222 doses showed rising Spike-specific TCR breadth and depth. Baseline testing showed seropositivity in only six AZD1222 recipients.

Remarks on this clone: Antigen: not known.

The data were produced by immunoSEQ multiplex PCR, yet TCRdb's version contains in-frame clones alone and is incomplete. The data show more than 95,000 clones, around nine tenths seen once. Germline V gene data show CDR1 as KGHSH and CDR2 as LQKENI. The CDR3 covers 14 residues. V lost 3 bases to trimming and J lost 1 base, with 9 bases between them. The sequencing here drew on peripheral blood, taken 28 days after the second AZD1222 dose. This receptor was identified in an adult who received the AZD1222 COVID-19 vaccine. This sequence joins TRBV18 and TRBJ2-5; no reliable D call. This CDR3 is CASSPRRSQETQYF. CDR3 in DNA: TGTGCCAGCTCACCCCGACGGAGCCAAGAGACCCAGTACTTC.